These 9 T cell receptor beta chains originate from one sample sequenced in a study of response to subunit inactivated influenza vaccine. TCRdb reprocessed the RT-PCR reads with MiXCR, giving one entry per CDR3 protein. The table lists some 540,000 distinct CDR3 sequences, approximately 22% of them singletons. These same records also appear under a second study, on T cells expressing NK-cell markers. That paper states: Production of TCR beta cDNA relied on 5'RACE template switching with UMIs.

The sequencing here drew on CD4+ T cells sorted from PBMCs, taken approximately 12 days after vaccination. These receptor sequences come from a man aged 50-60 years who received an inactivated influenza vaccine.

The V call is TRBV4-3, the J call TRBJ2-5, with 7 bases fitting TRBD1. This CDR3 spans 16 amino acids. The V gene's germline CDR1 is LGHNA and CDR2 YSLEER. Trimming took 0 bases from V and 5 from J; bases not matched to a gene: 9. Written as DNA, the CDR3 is TGCGCCAGCAGCCAAGATCGAGGGGGCCCCTGGGAGACCCAGTACTTC. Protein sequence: CASSQDRGGPWETQYF.

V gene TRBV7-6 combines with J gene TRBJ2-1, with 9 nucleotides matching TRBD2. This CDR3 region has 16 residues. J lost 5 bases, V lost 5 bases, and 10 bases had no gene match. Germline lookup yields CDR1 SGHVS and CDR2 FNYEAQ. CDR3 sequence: CASSLISGGPNNEQFF. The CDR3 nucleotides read TGTGCCAGCAGCCTTATCAGCGGGGGGCCGAACAATGAGCAGTTCTTC.

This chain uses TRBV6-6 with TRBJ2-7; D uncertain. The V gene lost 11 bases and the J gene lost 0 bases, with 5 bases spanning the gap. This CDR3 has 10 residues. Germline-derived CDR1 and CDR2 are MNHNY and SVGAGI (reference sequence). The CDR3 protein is CARNSYEQYF. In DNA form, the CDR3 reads TGTGCCCGAAACTCCTACGAGCAGTACTTC.

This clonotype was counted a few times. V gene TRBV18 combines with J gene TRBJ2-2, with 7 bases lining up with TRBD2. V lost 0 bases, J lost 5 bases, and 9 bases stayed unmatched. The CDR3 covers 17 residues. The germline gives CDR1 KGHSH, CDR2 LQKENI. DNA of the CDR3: TGTGCCAGCTCACCACCCTTGGCGGGAGAACGGACCGGGGAGCTGTTTTTT. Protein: CASSPPLAGERTGELFF.

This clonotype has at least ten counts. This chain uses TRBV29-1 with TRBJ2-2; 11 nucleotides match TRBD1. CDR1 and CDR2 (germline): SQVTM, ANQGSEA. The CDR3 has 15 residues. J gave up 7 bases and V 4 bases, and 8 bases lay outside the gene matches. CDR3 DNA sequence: TGCAGCGTTGTCCCGGACAGGGGGCTTATCGGGGAGCTGTTTTTT. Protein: CSVVPDRGLIGELFF.

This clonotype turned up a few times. The CDR3 loop is CASSLVSPSGGSYEQYF. The CDR3 DNA reads as TGTGCCAGCAGCTTAGTATCCCCCAGCGGGGGATCCTACGAGCAGTACTTC. This sequence joins TRBV7-2 and TRBJ2-7; 8 nucleotides align to TRBD2. Trimming at V came to 1 base and at J to 1 base, leaving 9 bases not matched to a gene. Germline CDR1 SGHTA, CDR2 FQGNSA. The CDR3 loop spans 17 amino acids.

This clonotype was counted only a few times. The DNA for the CDR3 is TGCAGTGCTAGTCGCGGGAGGACAGATACGCAGTATTTT. It translates to CSASRGRTDTQYF. This sequence joins TRBV20-1 and TRBJ2-3; TRBD2 matches 8 bases. Germline values: CDR1 DFQATT, CDR2 SNEGSKA (reference sequence). The CDR3 contains 13 residues. J lost 3 bases, V lost 3 bases, and 2 bases had no gene match.

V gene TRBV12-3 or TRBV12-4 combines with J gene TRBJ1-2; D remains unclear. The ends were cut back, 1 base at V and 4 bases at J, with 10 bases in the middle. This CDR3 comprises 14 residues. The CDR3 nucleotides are TGTGCCAGCAGTTTAGAGTTGGGCGGCTATGGCTACACCTTC. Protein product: CASSLELGGYGYTF.

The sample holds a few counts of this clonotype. This chain's CDR3 is CASSPKKAGELFF. Here the CDR3 DNA reads TGTGCCAGCTCACCAAAGAAGGCCGGGGAGCTGTTTTTT. The chain recombines TRBV18 with TRBJ2-2; unclear D gene. The CDR3 contains 13 residues. V gave up 2 bases and J gave up 6 bases, with 7 bases separating them. Germline V gene data show CDR1 as KGHSH and CDR2 as LQKENI.